This T cell receptor beta chain was documented in a study of regulatory T cells in long-lasting Graves disease. Study-level background: It was over 5 years of antithyroid drugs, with positive TSH receptor antibodies, that meant persistent Graves' disease.

Time point meaning: persistent/refractory GD, antithyroid drugs over 5 years with positive TRAb. Extracted PBMC RNA gave rise to the TCR library. The sample holds many counts of this clonotype. In building TCR beta libraries, iRepertoire HTBI primers were used together with Arm-PCR of CDR3 regions. A single record per CDR3 protein comes from TCRdb applying MiXCR to the multiplex PCR reads. The sample shows approximately 470,000 distinct CDR3 sequences, less than 25% of them seen only once. The CDR3 runs to 15 residues. V shed 6 bases and J 9 bases; nucleotides not matched to a gene: 10. The TCR sequence derives from a female donor with Graves disease. The source material was peripheral blood mononuclear cells (PBMCs), sampled when the disease was refractory, from a patient treated with antithyroid drugs. V usage is TRBV12-3 or TRBV12-4 and J usage is TRBJ1-6; 8 bases map to TRBD1. CDR3 sequence reads: CASSITSGGSSPLHF. The CDR3 coding sequence is TGTGCCAGCAGCATCACCTCAGGGGGCAGTTCACCCCTCCACTTT.